This TCR beta chain was recovered during a study of blood T cell repertoires in COVID-19. Study overall: Samples came from the United States, Italy and Spain, spanning acute and convalescent COVID-19. PBMCs, B-cell-depleted T cells, or T cells provided the cDNA or gDNA that made up the material.

In the original workflow: Estimated nucleated cell counts came from reference gene primer amplification. Repertoires were generated with immunoSEQ multiplex PCR, while TCRdb's copy carries only in-frame clones and drops some. V and J calls plus clone size are reproduced from that table; the DNA served to infer D and trimming. The profile covers about 110,000 clones, with around 79% appearing a single time and around 15% taken by the ten largest. From germline, CDR1 is MNHEY and CDR2 SMNVEV (reference sequence). This CDR3 is 15 amino acids long. Trimming removed 6 bases from V and 7 bases from J; junction bases left unmatched: 8.

The V and J genes are TRBV27 and TRBJ2-7; 14 bases fit TRBD2. Specimen: peripheral blood. The receptor was derived from a woman at least 80 years old with active or convalescent COVID-19. The DNA for the CDR3 is TGTGCCAGCAGGGGACTAGCGGGAGACCCGTGTGAGCAGTACTTC. Protein: CASRGLAGDPCEQYF.